The T cell receptor beta chain described here comes from a study of T cell changes during pregnancy in multiple sclerosis. CDR1 is SNHLY and CDR2 is FYNNEI in the germline V gene. There are 15 residues in the CDR3. The J segment lost 2 bases and the V segment lost 7 bases, leaving 5 bases of the junction unmatched. Using immunoSEQ multiplex PCR, the repertoire was profiled, and TCRdb retains in-frame clones only, with some absent. The sample has fewer than 55,000 clones; about 90% are singletons. This clonotype originated in a female donor in good health, enrolled as a control in a pregnancy study. V usage is TRBV2 and J usage is TRBJ2-3, with 11 bases aligning to TRBD1. The specimen comprised peripheral blood, sampled in the second trimester of pregnancy. In DNA, the CDR3 is TGTGCCAGCACTCCGGGACAGGGGGTCACAGATACGCAGTATTTT. It specifies CASTPGQGVTDTQYF.